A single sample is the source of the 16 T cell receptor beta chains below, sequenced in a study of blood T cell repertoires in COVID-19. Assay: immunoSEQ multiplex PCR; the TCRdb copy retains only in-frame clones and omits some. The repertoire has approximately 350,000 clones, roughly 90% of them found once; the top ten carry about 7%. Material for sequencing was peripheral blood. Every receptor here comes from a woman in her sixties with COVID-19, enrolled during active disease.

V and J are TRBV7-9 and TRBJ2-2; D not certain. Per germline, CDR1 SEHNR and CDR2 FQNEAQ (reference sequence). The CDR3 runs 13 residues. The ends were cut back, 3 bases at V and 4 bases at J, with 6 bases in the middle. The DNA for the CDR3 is TGTGCCAGCAGCTTCATTAGCACCGGGGAGCTGTTTTTT. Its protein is CASSFISTGELFF.

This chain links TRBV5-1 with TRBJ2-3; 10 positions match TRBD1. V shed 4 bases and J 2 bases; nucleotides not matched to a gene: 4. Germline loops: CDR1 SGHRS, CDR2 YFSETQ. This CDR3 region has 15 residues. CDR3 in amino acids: CASSEGTGVTDTQYF. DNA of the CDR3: TGCGCCAGCAGCGAGGGGACAGGGGTCACAGATACGCAGTATTTT.

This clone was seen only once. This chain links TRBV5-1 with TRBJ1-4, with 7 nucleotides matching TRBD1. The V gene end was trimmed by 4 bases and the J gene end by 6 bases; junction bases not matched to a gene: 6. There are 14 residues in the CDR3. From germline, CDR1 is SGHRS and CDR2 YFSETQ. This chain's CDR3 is CASSRAGGDEKLFF. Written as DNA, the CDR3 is TGCGCCAGCAGCCGTGCAGGGGGAGATGAAAAACTGTTTTTT. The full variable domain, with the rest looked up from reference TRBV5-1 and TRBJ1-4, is KAGVTQTPRYLIKTRGQQVTLSCSPISGHRSVSWYQQTPGQGLQFLFEYFSETQRNKGNFPGRFSGRQFSNSRSEMNVSTLELGDSALYLCASSRAGGDEKLFFGSGTQLSVL.

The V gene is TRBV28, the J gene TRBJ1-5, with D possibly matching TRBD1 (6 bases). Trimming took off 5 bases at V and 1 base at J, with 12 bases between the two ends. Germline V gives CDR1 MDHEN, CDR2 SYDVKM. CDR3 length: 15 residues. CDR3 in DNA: TGTGCCAGCAGTCCCCCGGGGGGCAGCAATCAGCCCCAGCATTTT. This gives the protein CASSPPGGSNQPQHF.

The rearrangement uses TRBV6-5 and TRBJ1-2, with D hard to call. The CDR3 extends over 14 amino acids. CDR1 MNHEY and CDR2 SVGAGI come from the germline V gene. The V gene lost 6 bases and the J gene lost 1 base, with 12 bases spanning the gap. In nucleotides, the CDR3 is TGTGCCAGCAGGCCTGACATATTTAACTATGGCTACACCTTC. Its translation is CASRPDIFNYGYTF.

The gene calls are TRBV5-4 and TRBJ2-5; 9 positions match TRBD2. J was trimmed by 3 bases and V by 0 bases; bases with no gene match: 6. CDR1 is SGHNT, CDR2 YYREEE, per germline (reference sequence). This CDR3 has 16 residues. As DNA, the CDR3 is TGTGCCAGCAGCTTGGTTCGGGCTAGCGGGGAAGAGACCCAGTACTTC. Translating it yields CASSLVRASGEETQYF.

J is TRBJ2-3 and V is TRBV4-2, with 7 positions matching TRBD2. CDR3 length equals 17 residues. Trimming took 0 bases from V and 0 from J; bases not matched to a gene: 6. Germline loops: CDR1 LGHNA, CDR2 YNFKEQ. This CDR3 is CASSQDWVAGSTDTQYF. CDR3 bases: TGTGCCAGCAGCCAAGACTGGGTAGCGGGCAGCACAGATACGCAGTATTTT.

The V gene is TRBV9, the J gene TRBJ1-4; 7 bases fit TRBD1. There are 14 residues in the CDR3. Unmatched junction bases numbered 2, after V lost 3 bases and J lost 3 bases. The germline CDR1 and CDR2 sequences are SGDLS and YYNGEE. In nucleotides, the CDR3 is TGTGCCAGCAGCGGACAGGGACCTAATGAAAAACTGTTTTTT. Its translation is CASSGQGPNEKLFF.

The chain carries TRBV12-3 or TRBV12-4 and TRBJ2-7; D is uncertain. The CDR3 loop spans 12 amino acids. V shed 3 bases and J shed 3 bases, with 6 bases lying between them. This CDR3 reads CASSFEIYEQYF. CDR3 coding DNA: TGTGCCAGCAGTTTCGAGATCTACGAGCAGTACTTC.

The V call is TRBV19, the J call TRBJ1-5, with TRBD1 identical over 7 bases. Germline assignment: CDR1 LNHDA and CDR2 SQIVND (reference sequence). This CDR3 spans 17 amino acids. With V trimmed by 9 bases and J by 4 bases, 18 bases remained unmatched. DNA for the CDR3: TGTGCCAGCCTTGCCCGGGACAGCCTATCATATAATCAGCCCCAGCATTTT. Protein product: CASLARDSLSYNQPQHF.

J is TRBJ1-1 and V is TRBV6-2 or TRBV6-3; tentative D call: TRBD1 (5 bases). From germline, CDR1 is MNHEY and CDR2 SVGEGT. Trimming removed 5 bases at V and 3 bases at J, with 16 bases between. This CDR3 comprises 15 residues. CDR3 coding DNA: TGTGCCAGCAGTCACGCCGGGACTCATTACACTGAAGCTTTCTTT. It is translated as CASSHAGTHYTEAFF.

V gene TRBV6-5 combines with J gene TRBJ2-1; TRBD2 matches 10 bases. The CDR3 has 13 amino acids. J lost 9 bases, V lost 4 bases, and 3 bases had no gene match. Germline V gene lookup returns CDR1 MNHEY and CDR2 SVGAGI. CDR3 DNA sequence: TGTGCCAGCAGTTTACTAGCGGGGTCTGAGCAGTTCTTC. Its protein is CASSLLAGSEQFF.

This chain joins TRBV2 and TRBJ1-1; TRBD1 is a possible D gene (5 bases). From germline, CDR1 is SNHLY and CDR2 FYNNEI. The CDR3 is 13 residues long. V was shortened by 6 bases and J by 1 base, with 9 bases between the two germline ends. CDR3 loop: CASRYRKNTEAFF. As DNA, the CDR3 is TGTGCCAGCAGGTACAGGAAGAACACTGAAGCTTTCTTT.

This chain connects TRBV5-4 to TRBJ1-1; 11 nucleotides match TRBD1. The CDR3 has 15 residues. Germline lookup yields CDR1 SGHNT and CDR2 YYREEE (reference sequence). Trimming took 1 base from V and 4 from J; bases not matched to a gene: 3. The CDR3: CASSLPGTGGTEAFF. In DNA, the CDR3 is TGTGCCAGCAGCTTGCCGGGGACAGGGGGCACTGAAGCTTTCTTT.

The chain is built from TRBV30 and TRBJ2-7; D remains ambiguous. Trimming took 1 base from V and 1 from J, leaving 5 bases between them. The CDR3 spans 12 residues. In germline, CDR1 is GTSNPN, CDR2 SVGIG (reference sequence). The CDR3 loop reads CAWSDGSYEQYF. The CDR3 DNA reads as TGTGCCTGGAGTGACGGGTCCTACGAGCAGTACTTC.

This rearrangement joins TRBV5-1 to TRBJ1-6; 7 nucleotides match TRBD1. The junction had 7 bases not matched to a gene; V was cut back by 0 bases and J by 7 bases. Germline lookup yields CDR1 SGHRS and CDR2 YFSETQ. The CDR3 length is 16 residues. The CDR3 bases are TGCGCCAGCAGCTTGGCAGGACAGGTACAGAATTCACCCCTCCACTTT. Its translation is CASSLAGQVQNSPLHF.